This TCR beta chain comes out of a study of CD8 T cells in ankylosing spondylitis. Broader study findings: Fewer than ten highly homologous variants made up a TCR beta motif, and this motif appeared characteristic of ankylosing spondylitis blood. Disease-linked clones reportedly concentrated significantly in matched ankylosing spondylitis synovial fluid. Earlier work had already found some motif variants in reactive arthritis synovial fluid and blood.

As for this clonotype: Antigen specificity is unknown.

For TCR beta, libraries came from quantitative 5'-RACE with molecular barcodes. TCRdb passed the 5' RACE reads through MiXCR, listing each CDR3 protein once. The data hold about 800,000 distinct CDR3 sequences, with about an eighth observed a single time. The germline V gene has CDR1 LNHNV and CDR2 YYDKDF (reference sequence). The V segment lost 0 bases and the J segment 8 bases; nucleotides outside the gene matches: 4. The CDR3 spans 15 residues. Sequenced input: blood, either unsorted or a sorted T cell fraction (not recorded which). The receptor comes from a male donor with ankylosing spondylitis. The gene calls are TRBV15 and TRBJ2-1; TRBD1 matches at 10 bases. As DNA, the CDR3 is TGTGCCACCAGCAGAGAGGACAGGGGGACAGATGAGCAGTTCTTC. Amino acids: CATSREDRGTDEQFF.